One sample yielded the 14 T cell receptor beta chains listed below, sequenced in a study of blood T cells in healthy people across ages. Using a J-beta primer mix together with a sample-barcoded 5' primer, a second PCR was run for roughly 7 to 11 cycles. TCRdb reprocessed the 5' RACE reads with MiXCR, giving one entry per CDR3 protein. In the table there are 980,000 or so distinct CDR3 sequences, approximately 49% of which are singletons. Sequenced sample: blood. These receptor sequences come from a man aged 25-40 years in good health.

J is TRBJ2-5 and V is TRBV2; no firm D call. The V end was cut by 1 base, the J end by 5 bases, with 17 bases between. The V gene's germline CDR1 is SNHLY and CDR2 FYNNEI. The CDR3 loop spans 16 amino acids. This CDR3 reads CASSEGRARELETQYF. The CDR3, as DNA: TGTGCCAGCAGTGAAGGTAGGGCCCGAGAGTTGGAGACCCAGTACTTC.

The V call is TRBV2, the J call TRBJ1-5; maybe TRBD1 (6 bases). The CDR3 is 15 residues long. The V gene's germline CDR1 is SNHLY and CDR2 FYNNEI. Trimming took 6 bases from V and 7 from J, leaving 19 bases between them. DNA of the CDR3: TGTGCCAGCAGCTTGGAGGCAGGGGCACACCAGCCCCAGCATTTT. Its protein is CASSLEAGAHQPQHF.

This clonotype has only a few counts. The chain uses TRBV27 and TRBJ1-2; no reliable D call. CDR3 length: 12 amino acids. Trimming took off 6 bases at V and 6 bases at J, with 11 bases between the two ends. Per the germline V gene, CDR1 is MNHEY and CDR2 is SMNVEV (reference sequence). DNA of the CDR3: TGTGCCAGCAGCCCTTATGTGAATGGCTACACCTTC. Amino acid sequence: CASSPYVNGYTF.

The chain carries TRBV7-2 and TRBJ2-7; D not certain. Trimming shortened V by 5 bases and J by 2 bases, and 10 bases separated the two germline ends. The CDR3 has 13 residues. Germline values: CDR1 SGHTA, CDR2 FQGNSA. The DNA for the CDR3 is TGTGCCAGCAGCGCATCAGGCCCCTACGAGCAGTACTTC. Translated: CASSASGPYEQYF. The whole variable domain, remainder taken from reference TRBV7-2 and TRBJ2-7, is GAGVSQSPSNKVTEKGKDVELRCDPISGHTALYWYRQSLGQGLEFLIYFQGNSAPDKSGLPSDRFSAERTGGSVSTLTIQRTQQEDSAVYLCASSASGPYEQYFGPGTRLTVT.

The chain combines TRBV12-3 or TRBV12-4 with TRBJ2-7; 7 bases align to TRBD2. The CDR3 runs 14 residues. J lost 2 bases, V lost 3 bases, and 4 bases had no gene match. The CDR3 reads CASSFGGTTYEQYF. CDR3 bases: TGTGCCAGCAGTTTTGGGGGGACTACCTACGAGCAGTACTTC.

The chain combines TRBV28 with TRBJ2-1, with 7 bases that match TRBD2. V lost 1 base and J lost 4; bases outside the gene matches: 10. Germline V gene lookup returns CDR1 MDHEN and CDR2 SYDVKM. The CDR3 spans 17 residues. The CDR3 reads CASSLSLTGGTYNEQFF. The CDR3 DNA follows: TGTGCCAGCAGTTTATCCCTAACGGGAGGCACTTACAATGAGCAGTTCTTC.

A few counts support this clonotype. CDR3 nucleotides: TGTGCCAGCAGCTTGGGGGGAGTCTCTGGAAACACCATATATTTT. Residues: CASSLGGVSGNTIYF. The chain links TRBV7-9 to TRBJ1-3; TRBD1 might be the D (5 bases). Germline lookup yields CDR1 SEHNR and CDR2 FQNEAQ (reference sequence). V was cut by 3 bases and J by 0 bases, with 9 bases left in between. This CDR3 has 15 amino acids. Combining the CDR3 with reference TRBV7-9 and TRBJ1-3 gives the whole variable domain DTGVSQNPRHKITKRGQNVTFRCDPISEHNRLYWYRQTLGQGPEFLTYFQNEAQLEKSRLLSDRFSAERPKGSFSTLEIQRTEQGDSAMYLCASSLGGVSGNTIYFGEGSWLTVV.

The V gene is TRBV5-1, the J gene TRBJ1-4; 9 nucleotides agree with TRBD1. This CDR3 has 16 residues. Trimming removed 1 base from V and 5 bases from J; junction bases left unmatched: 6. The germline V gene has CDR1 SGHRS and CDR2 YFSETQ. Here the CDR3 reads CASSLNTGQGNEKLFF. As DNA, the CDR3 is TGCGCCAGCAGCTTGAACACCGGACAGGGGAATGAAAAACTGTTTTTT.

This CDR3 reads CASSQGAAEQYF. The CDR3 DNA reads as TGCGCCAGCAGCCAAGGGGCGGCCGAGCAGTACTTC. This rearrangement joins TRBV4-3 to TRBJ2-5, with D unresolved. The J call could be wrong; TRBJ2-7 is a better fit for the DNA end. The CDR3 consists of 12 residues. Germline loops: CDR1 LGHNA, CDR2 YSLEER.

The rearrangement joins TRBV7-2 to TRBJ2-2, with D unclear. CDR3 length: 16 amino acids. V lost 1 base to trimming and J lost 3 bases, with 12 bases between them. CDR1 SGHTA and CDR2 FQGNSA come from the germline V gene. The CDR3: CASSLGQWQYTGELFF. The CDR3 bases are TGTGCCAGCAGCTTAGGGCAGTGGCAGTACACCGGGGAGCTGTTTTTT.

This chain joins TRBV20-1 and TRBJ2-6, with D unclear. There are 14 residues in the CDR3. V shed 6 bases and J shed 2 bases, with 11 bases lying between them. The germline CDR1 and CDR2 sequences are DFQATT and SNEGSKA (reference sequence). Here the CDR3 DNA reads TGCAGTGCCCGAGGATCAACTGGGGCCAACGTCCTGACTTTC. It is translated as CSARGSTGANVLTF.

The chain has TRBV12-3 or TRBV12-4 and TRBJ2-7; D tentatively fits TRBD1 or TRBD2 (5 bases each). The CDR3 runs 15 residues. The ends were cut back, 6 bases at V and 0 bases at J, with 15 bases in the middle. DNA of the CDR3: TGTGCCAGCAGCCTATCTATGGGACCCTCCTACGAGCAGTACTTC. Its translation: CASSLSMGPSYEQYF.

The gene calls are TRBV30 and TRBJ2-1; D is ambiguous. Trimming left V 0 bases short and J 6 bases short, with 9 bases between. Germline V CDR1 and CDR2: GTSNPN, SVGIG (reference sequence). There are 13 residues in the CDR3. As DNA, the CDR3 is TGTGCCTGGAGTGTTACCCTTCCCAATGAGCAGTTCTTC. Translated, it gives CAWSVTLPNEQFF. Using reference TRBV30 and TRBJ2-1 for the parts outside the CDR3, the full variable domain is SQTIHQWPATLVQPVGSPLSLECTVEGTSNPNLYWYRQAAGRGLQLLFYSVGIGQISSEVPQNLSASRPQDRQFILSSKKLLLSDSGFYLCAWSVTLPNEQFFGPGTRLTVL.

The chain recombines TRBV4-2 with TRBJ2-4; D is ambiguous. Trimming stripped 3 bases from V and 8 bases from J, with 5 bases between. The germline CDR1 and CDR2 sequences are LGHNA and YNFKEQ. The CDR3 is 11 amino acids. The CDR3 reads CASSHSDIQYF. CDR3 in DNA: TGTGCCAGCAGCCACTCGGACATTCAGTACTTC.